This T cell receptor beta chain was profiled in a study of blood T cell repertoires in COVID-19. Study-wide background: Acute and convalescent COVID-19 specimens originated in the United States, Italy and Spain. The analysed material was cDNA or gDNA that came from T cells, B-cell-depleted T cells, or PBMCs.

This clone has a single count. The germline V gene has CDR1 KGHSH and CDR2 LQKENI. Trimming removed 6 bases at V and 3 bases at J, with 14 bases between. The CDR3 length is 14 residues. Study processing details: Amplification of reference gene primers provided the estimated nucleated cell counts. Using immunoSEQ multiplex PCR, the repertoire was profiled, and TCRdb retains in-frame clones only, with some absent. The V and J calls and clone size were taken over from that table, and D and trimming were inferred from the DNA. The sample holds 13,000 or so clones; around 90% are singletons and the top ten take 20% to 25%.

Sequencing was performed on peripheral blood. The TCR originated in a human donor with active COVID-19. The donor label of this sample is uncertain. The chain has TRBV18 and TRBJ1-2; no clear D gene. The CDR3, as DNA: TGTGCCAGCTCGCCCACGTTAACTGACTATGGCTACACCTTC. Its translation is CASSPTLTDYGYTF.